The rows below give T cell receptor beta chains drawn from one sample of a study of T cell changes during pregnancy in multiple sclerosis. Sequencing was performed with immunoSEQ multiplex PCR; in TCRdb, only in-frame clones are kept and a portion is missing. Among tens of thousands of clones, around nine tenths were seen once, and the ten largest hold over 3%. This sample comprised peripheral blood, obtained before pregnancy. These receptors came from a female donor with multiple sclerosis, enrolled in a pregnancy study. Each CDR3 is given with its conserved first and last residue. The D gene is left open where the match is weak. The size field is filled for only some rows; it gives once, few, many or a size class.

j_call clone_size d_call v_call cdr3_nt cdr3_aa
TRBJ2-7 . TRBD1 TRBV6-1 TGTGCCAGCGCCACCGGGACAGTGTCCTACGAGCAGTACTTC CASATGTVSYEQYF
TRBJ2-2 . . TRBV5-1 TGCGCCAGCACGATAGGGGGGGCAGTGTCCGGGGAGCTGTTTTTT CASTIGGAVSGELFF
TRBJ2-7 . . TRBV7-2 TGTGCCAGCAGCTTAGGGGCCTCCTACGAGCAGTACTTC CASSLGASYEQYF
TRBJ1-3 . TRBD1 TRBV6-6 TGTGCCAGCAACCCACAGGGGGCGGGAAACACCATATATTTT CASNPQGAGNTIYF
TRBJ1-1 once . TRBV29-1 TGCAGCGTTGGGACGGGGATGAACACTGAAGCTTTCTTT CSVGTGMNTEAFF
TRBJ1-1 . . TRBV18 TGTGCCAGCTCACCACCACAGCTGAACACTGAAGCTTTCTTT CASSPPQLNTEAFF
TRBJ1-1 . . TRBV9 TGTGCCAGCAGCGTAGGGACAGACAGGAACACTGAAGCTTTCTTT CASSVGTDRNTEAFF
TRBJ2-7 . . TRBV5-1 TGCGCCAGCAGCTTCAGCTCTGGGCACGAGCAGTACTTC CASSFSSGHEQYF
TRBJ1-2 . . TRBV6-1 TGTGCCAGCAGTGATTGGGGCCTTTATGGCTACACCTTC CASSDWGLYGYTF
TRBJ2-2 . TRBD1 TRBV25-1 TGTGCCAGCGTCAACGGACAGGTTCACACCGGGGAGCTGTTTTTT CASVNGQVHTGELFF
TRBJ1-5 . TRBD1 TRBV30 TGTGCCTGGAGTCGGGACAGTCAAAATCAGCCCCAGCATTTT CAWSRDSQNQPQHF
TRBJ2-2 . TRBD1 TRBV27 TGTGCCAGCAGTCATAGACAGGGCACCGGGGAGCTGTTTTTT CASSHRQGTGELFF
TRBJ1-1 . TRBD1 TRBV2 TGTGCCAGCAGTCCCCGGGACAGCGATAACACTGAAGCTTTCTTT CASSPRDSDNTEAFF
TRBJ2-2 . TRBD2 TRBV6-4 TGTGCCAGCAGTGACGGGCTAGCGGGGGAGACCGGGGAGCTGTTTTTT CASSDGLAGETGELFF
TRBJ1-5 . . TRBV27 TGTGCCAGCAGTTCAACAGGGCCCAATCAGCCCCAGCATTTT CASSSTGPNQPQHF
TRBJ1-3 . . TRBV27 TGTGCCAGCAGTTTAGACTGGTACTCTGGAAACACCATATATTTT CASSLDWYSGNTIYF
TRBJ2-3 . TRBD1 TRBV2 TGTGCCAGCAGTGAAGTGGGGACAGGTGCAGATACGCAGTATTTT CASSEVGTGADTQYF
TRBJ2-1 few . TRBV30 TGTGCCTGGAGTGTAGAGCCCCACAATGAGCAGTTCTTC CAWSVEPHNEQFF
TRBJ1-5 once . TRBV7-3 TGTGCCAGCAGCTTATCTCAGAATCAGCCCCAGCATTTT CASSLSQNQPQHF
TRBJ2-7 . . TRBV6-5 TGTGCCAGCAGTTATGCGGGACAGCGCTACGAGCAGTACTTC CASSYAGQRYEQYF
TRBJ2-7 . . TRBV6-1 TGTGCCAGCCGACAGACCCTCTCCTACGAGCAGTACTTC CASRQTLSYEQYF
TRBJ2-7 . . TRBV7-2 TGTGCCAGCAGCTTATTGTGGCAGTCCGAGCAGTACTTC CASSLLWQSEQYF
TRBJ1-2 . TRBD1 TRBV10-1 TGCGCCAGCAGTGCGACAGGGGTCTATGGCTACACCTTC CASSATGVYGYTF
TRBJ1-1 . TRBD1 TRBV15 TGTGCCACCAGCCTTCCGGGACAGAGGGGTAAAGCTTTCTTT CATSLPGQRGKAFF
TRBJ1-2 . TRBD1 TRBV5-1 TGCGCCAGCAGCTCGGGCACAGGGGGCGGACTTGGCTACACCTTC CASSSGTGGGLGYTF
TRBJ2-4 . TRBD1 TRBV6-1 TGTGCCAGCAGTGATCGGGACAGGACCTTAGCCAAAAACATTCAGTACTTC CASSDRDRTLAKNIQYF
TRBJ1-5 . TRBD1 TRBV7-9 TGTGCCAGCAGCTTAGGGTCGCAGGGGGTTGTTCAGCCCCAGCATTTT CASSLGSQGVVQPQHF
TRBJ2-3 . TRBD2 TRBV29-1 TGCAGCTTAAGCGGGGGGGGCACAGATACGCAGTATTTT CSLSGGGTDTQYF
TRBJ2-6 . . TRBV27 TGTGCCAGCAGTTTATCTTTATTGGCTAGCTCTGGGGCCAACGTCCTGACTTTC CASSLSLLASSGANVLTF
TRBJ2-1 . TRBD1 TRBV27 TGTGCCAGCAGTTTAGGGACAGACCCCTCCTACAATGAGCAGTTCTTC CASSLGTDPSYNEQFF
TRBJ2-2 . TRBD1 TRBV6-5 TGTGCCAGCAGTTACTCGACAGGGGGCACCGGGGAGCTGTTTTTT CASSYSTGGTGELFF
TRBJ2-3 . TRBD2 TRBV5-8 TGTGCCAGCAGCCCAGCGGGGGGGCCGGAAGATACGCAGTATTTT CASSPAGGPEDTQYF
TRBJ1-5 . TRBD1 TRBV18 TGTGCCAGCTCGAAACAGGGGGCGCAAGGTCAGCCCCAGCATTTT CASSKQGAQGQPQHF
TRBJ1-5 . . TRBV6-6 TGTGCCAGCAGTTACGGAGCAGGGGAAGGTGGCCAGCCCCAGCATTTT CASSYGAGEGGQPQHF
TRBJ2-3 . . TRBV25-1 TGTGCCAGCAGTGCATTCGGCAAGCGGATGAGCACAGATACGCAGTATTTT CASSAFGKRMSTDTQYF
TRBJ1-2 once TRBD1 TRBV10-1 TGCGCCAGCAGTGAGTCGGGGCGTTCGGGACAGGGACCCTATGGCTACACCTTC CASSESGRSGQGPYGYTF
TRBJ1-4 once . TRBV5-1 TGCGCCAGCAGCTTGGATGGAGGAGGGACGTTGTGGGAAAAACTGTTTTTT CASSLDGGGTLWEKLFF
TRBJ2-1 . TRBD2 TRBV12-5 TGTGCTAGTGGTTGGGGACTAGCGGAAAACAATGAGCAGTTCTTC CASGWGLAENNEQFF
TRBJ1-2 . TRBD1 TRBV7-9 TGTGCCAGCAGCTTCGGGGGGACAGGGTCGGTCTATGGCTACACCTTC CASSFGGTGSVYGYTF
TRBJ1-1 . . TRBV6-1 TGTGCCAGCAGTAGACAGGCTGGAATGAACACTGAAGCTTTCTTT CASSRQAGMNTEAFF
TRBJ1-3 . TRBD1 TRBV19 TGTGCCAGTAGGGGACGGACAGGATGGAACACCATATATTTT CASRGRTGWNTIYF
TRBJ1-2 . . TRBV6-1 TGTGCCAGCAGTGAAGCGCTACGGGAATACTCTGGCTACACCTTC CASSEALREYSGYTF